This TCR beta chain was identified in a study of shared clonotypes between healthy human individuals. Whole-study results and caveats: Apart from blood, nothing was sampled; tissue repertoires likely differ. Clonotype sharing across a few donors was observed for approximately 5% of naive CD4 clonotypes.

Template for every sorted-subset replicate PCR totaled about 0.2 ug DNA, roughly 30,000 T cell genomes. Here immunoSEQ multiplex PCR was the method, and the copy in TCRdb shows in-frame clones only, minus some. This sample carries about 1.5 million clones, about 98% of them seen once, and the ten largest clones take 0.45%. Looked up from germline, CDR1 is SGHNT and CDR2 is YYREEE (reference sequence). The CDR3 length is 16 residues. V shed 1 base and J shed 5 bases, with 16 bases lying between them. Concerning this clone: The antigen is undetermined.

The study separated CD4+ cells into CD45RA+ naive and CD45RA-negative memory subsets. This receptor was identified in a young man in good health. This chain connects TRBV5-4 to TRBJ2-1, with D maybe TRBD1 (5 bases). Material for sequencing was naive CD4+ T cells sorted from blood. Subset noted: CD45RA+ positively selected. CDR3 protein: CASSLPGSLSNNEQFF. DNA of the CDR3: TGTGCCAGCAGCTTGCCAGGGTCCCTTAGTAACAATGAGCAGTTCTTC. Complete variable domain (other parts from reference TRBV5-4 and TRBJ2-1): ETGVTQSPTHLIKTRGQQVTLRCSSQSGHNTVSWYQQALGQGPQFIFQYYREEENGRGNFPPRFSGLQFPNYSSELNVNALELDDSALYLCASSLPGSLSNNEQFFGPGTRLTVL.